The 16 T cell receptor beta chains given below trace back to one sample, sequenced in a study of Tregs in tolerant kidney transplant recipients. Clones were sequenced by immunoSEQ multiplex PCR, and TCRdb holds only the in-frame ones, with some missing. The listing records 2,000 to 3,000 clones. Related graft donors supplied nonmyeloablative bone marrow transplants, and mixed chimerism was transient. Sample: CD8+ T cells from blood (PBMCs), taken 6 months after the transplant. Source of these receptors: a human patient who received a combined kidney and bone marrow transplant. The graft donor may have given rise to some T cells.

A word on this clone: The CDR3 end is not reached by the read, which stops 3 residues before it; the germline J gene fills it in. The rearrangement joins TRBV7-3 to TRBJ2-1, with TRBD1 as a possible D gene (5 bases). The germline gives CDR1 SGHTA, CDR2 FQGTGA. This CDR3 is 13 amino acids long. V was cut by 4 bases and J by 8 bases, with 12 bases left in between. CDR3: CASSYDRLDEQFF. The part of the CDR3 DNA that was read is TGTGCCAGCAGCTATGACAGATTAGATGAG.

On this clone: The CDR3 extends 3 residues past the end of the read, so its final part is completed from the germline J gene. This chain uses TRBV10-3 with TRBJ1-3; maybe TRBD1 (6 bases). The CDR3 contains 15 residues. The V gene lost 8 bases and the J gene lost 0 bases, with 14 bases spanning the gap. Germline loops: CDR1 ENHRY, CDR2 SYGVKD. The CDR3 is CAIRSQGSSGNTIYF. The covered CDR3 bases are TGTGCCATCCGATCTCAGGGGAGCTCTGGAAACACC.

Note on this clone: The read halts 3 residues ahead of the CDR3 end, with the missing end drawn from the germline J gene. The rearrangement links TRBV11-2 to TRBJ2-1; 11 bases agree with TRBD2. The germline gives CDR1 SGHAT, CDR2 FQNNGV. The CDR3 extends over 14 amino acids. J gave up 9 bases and V 5 bases, and 6 bases lay outside the gene matches. The sequenced part of the CDR3 DNA is TGTGCCAGCAGCGCTTTAGCGGGAGGGTTTGAG. Its translation is CASSALAGGFE. From start to end, the CDR3 is CASSALAGGFEQFF.

Points on this clone: Coverage ceases 3 residues before the CDR3 finishes, and the germline J gene fills in the end. The V and J genes are TRBV27 and TRBJ1-2, with D perhaps TRBD1 (6 bases). From germline, CDR1 is MNHEY and CDR2 SMNVEV (reference sequence). This CDR3 contains 15 residues. V was cut by 0 bases and J by 7 bases, with 15 bases left in between. The CDR3 protein is CASSLSSGGASGYTF. CDR3 DNA (partial): TGTGCCAGCAGTTTATCATCTGGGGGCGCAAGTGGC.

Judged by frequency, this clone is medium-sized. The observed sequence ends 3 residues before the CDR3 terminus, with the missing tail filled in from the germline J gene. This chain links TRBV20-1 with TRBJ2-6; possibly TRBD1 for D (7 bases). The CDR3 covers 17 residues. V was trimmed by 6 bases and J by 2 bases, leaving 20 bases between them. Germline V gene lookup returns CDR1 DFQATT and CDR2 SNEGSKA (reference sequence). The CDR3 bases that were read are TGCAGTGCAGCCCGCGGGACAGCCTCCACTGGGGCCAACGTC. It specifies CSAARGTASTGANV. From start to end, the CDR3 is CSAARGTASTGANVLTF.

As concerns this clone: The read comes to an end 3 residues before the CDR3 does, leaving the germline J gene to fill in the end. The genes are TRBV18 and TRBJ2-1; TRBD2 agrees at 12 bases. The germline gives CDR1 KGHSH, CDR2 LQKENI. This CDR3 has 16 residues. With V trimmed by 5 bases and J by 3 bases, 5 bases remained unmatched. The CDR3 loop is CASSTRLAGDYNEQFF. The CDR3 bases that were read are TGTGCCAGCTCAACCAGACTAGCGGGAGACTACAATGAG.

Notes on this clone: The read gets to within 3 residues of the CDR3 end, and the germline J gene fills in the rest. The gene calls are TRBV4-1 and TRBJ1-1; maybe TRBD1 (6 bases). CDR3 length: 14 amino acids. The V end was cut by 6 bases, the J end by 1 base, with 12 bases between. CDR1 is MGHRA and CDR2 is YSYEKL in the germline V gene. The CDR3 is CASRYTTGNTEAFF. CDR3 bases read: TGCGCCAGCAGATACACGACAGGGAACACTGAA.

As for this clone: The read terminates 3 residues before the CDR3 end, so the remaining end is supplied by the germline J gene. J is TRBJ2-1 and V is TRBV5-1, with D uncertain. Per germline, CDR1 SGHRS and CDR2 YFSETQ. This CDR3 is built from 13 residues. Trimming took off 1 base at V and 4 bases at J, with 6 bases between the two ends. The chain's CDR3 is CASSLRSYNEQFF. CDR3 DNA, as far as it was read: TGCGCCAGCAGCTTGAGGTCTTACAATGAG. The entire variable domain, with the rest obtained from reference TRBV5-1 and TRBJ2-1, is as follows: KAGVTQTPRYLIKTRGQQVTLSCSPISGHRSVSWYQQTPGQGLQFLFEYFSETQRNKGNFPGRFSGRQFSNSRSEMNVSTLELGDSALYLCASSLRSYNEQFFGPGTRLTVL.

The CDR3 spells CASRDSYYEQYF. The sequenced CDR3 bases are TGTGCCAGCCGGGACTCCTACTACGAG. This chain links TRBV2 with TRBJ2-7, with a weak D call TRBD2 (6 bases). The CDR3 end falls 3 residues outside the read, so it is completed with the germline J gene. Trimming took 8 bases from V and 3 from J, leaving 11 bases between them. The germline gives CDR1 SNHLY, CDR2 FYNNEI. This CDR3 has 12 residues.

Turning to this clone: The sequence runs out 3 residues before the end of the CDR3; the remainder is reconstructed from the germline J gene. The chain employs TRBV19 and TRBJ1-5; 7 bases map to TRBD1. V gave up 10 bases and J gave up 4 bases; unmatched junction bases: 10. CDR1 and CDR2 from the germline V gene are LNHDA and SQIVND (reference sequence). The CDR3 has 14 residues. The DNA read from the CDR3 is TGTGCCACCTTGACAGGGATGGGTAATCAGCCC. It specifies CATLTGMGNQP. In full, the CDR3 is CATLTGMGNQPQHF.

This clone shows up as large (0.1 to 1%) by frequency. The sequence runs out 3 residues before the end of the CDR3; the remainder is reconstructed from the germline J gene. J is TRBJ2-1 and V is TRBV30; the match to TRBD2 covers 13 bases. The CDR3 length is 16 residues. Germline V gene sequence: CDR1 GTSNPN, CDR2 SVGIG (reference sequence). With V trimmed by 3 bases and J by 3 bases, 5 bases remained unmatched. The sequenced part of the CDR3 DNA is TGTGCCTGGAGCAAGGGACTAGCGGGAAGCTACAATGAG. It codes for CAWSKGLAGSYNE. The full CDR3 is CAWSKGLAGSYNEQFF.

As concerns this clone: The sequenced fragment ends 3 residues before the CDR3 boundary, so the rest is inferred from the germline J gene. This rearrangement joins TRBV28 to TRBJ1-4; D gene uncertain. Germline CDR1 is MDHEN and CDR2 is SYDVKM. Between the trimmed V and J ends, which lost 7 bases and 2 bases, there was a span of 11 bases. This CDR3 is built from 14 residues. CDR3 residues: CASTAWWTNEKLFF. The sequenced part of the CDR3 DNA is TGTGCCAGCACCGCGTGGTGGACTAATGAAAAA.

In regard to this clone: The sequence runs out 3 residues before the end of the CDR3; the remainder is reconstructed from the germline J gene. This chain uses TRBV20-1 with TRBJ2-7, with a possible D match to TRBD2 (6 bases). Germline V gives CDR1 DFQATT, CDR2 SNEGSKA (reference sequence). Trimming removed 0 bases from V and 0 bases from J, with 12 bases in between. The CDR3 extends over 15 amino acids. The sequenced CDR3 bases are TGCAGTGCTAGAGATCAGGGACTTAACTCCTACGAG. Its protein product is CSARDQGLNSYE. The entire CDR3 sequence reads CSARDQGLNSYEQYF.

Worth noting for this clone: Read coverage stops 3 residues before the CDR3 terminus; the germline J gene supplies the remainder. The chain couples TRBV29-1 to TRBJ2-7, with TRBD1 identical over 8 bases. Germline values: CDR1 SQVTM, CDR2 ANQGSEA. This CDR3 contains 12 residues. V lost 6 bases, J lost 4 bases, and 5 bases stayed unmatched. CDR3 sequence: CSVRGQAYEQYF. Partial CDR3 DNA: TGCAGCGTACGGGGACAGGCTTACGAG.

The CDR3 bases that were read are TGTGCCAGCAGCTTAAACGAGGATGAG. Protein sequence: CASSLNEDE. The CDR3 as a whole reads CASSLNEDEQFF. The chain uses TRBV7-9 and TRBJ2-1; D ambiguous. The sequenced fragment ends 3 residues before the CDR3 boundary, so the rest is inferred from the germline J gene. V was clipped by 2 bases and J by 8 bases, with 7 bases between them. The CDR3 length is 12 residues. Germline V gives CDR1 SEHNR, CDR2 FQNEAQ (reference sequence).

About this clone itself: Coverage ceases 3 residues before the CDR3 finishes, and the germline J gene fills in the end. The chain employs TRBV2 and TRBJ1-1; 7 bases fit TRBD1. This CDR3 has 14 amino acids. CDR1 is SNHLY and CDR2 is FYNNEI in the germline V gene. V was pared by 5 bases and J by 7 bases, with 10 bases of the junction left unmatched. The CDR3 bases that were read are TGTGCCAGCAGTCCGAGACAGGGATCGAATGAA. This codes for CASSPRQGSNE. In full, the CDR3 is CASSPRQGSNEAFF.